This T cell receptor beta chain was identified during a study of blood T cells in healthy people across ages. Per the germline V gene, CDR1 is LNHNV and CDR2 is YYDKDF (reference sequence). This CDR3 has 15 residues. Healthy Caucasians from Russia aged roughly 6 to 95 served as donors. PBMCs were isolated at a quantity of at least 6 million per sample. Next came a second PCR, run for roughly 6 to 11 cycles, which used a sample-barcoded 5' primer along with a J-beta primer mix. TCRdb called the 5' RACE reads again in MiXCR, with one record for every CDR3 protein. Found here are about 970,000 distinct CDR3 sequences, around 54% of them singletons; the top ten hold about a fifth. To note about this clonotype: A junction end diverges from the germline sequence, so it may reflect a read error.

The TCR sequence derives from a woman in her sixties or seventies in good health. Sequences were obtained from blood. The chain couples TRBV15 to TRBJ2-3, with 9 bases lining up with TRBD2. The CDR3 coding sequence is TGTGCCACCAGCAGACTAGCGGGATCGGCAGATACGCGGTATTTT. It translates to CATSRLAGSADTRYF.